Following are 15 T cell receptor beta chains from one sample sequenced in a study of PD-1 blockade in classical Hodgkin lymphoma. Every patient relapsed after autologous stem cell transplantation, and brentuximab vedotin exposure varied. Thawed PBMCs were the source of CD4+ T cells, purified by magnetic negative selection. TCRdb's table, derived via immunoSEQ multiplex PCR, lists solely in-frame clones and lacks some. The table includes 15,000 to 20,000 clones, approximately 86% detected once. The source was CD4+ T cells from blood, collected at baseline. Every receptor here comes from a human donor with classical Hodgkin lymphoma.

J is TRBJ1-6 and V is TRBV6-5, with TRBD1 matching over 9 bases. The V gene's germline CDR1 is MNHEY and CDR2 SVGAGI. The CDR3 consists of 14 residues. Losses at the gene ends were 5 bases for V and 10 bases for J; bases not matched to a gene: 6. The CDR3 is CASSRDRVGSPLHF. The CDR3 DNA reads TGTGCCAGCAGTAGGGACAGGGTGGGGTCACCCCTCCACTTT.

This sequence joins TRBV18 and TRBJ1-6, with 10 bases identical to TRBD1. Per germline, CDR1 KGHSH and CDR2 LQKENI. V shed 5 bases, J shed 8 bases, and the junction held 6 bases outside the gene matches. The CDR3 sequence is 15 residues long. In DNA, the CDR3 is TGTGCCAGCTCAACCGGGACAGGGGCCTATTCACCCCTCCACTTT. Residues: CASSTGTGAYSPLHF. The full variable domain, its missing parts supplied by reference TRBV18 and TRBJ1-6, is NAGVMQNPRHLVRRRGQEARLRCSPMKGHSHVYWYRQLPEEGLKFMVYLQKENIIDESGMPKERFSAEFPKEGPSILRIQQVVRGDSAAYFCASSTGTGAYSPLHFGNGTRLTVT.

The genes are TRBV27 and TRBJ1-6; tentative D call: TRBD1 (5 bases). CDR3 length: 12 residues. CDR1 and CDR2 (germline): MNHEY, SMNVEV (reference sequence). V was trimmed by 9 bases and J by 9 bases, leaving 12 bases between them. CDR3 sequence reads: CASIRGASPLHF. CDR3 DNA: TGTGCCAGTATAAGGGGTGCTTCACCCCTCCACTTT.

This clone appeared a few times. The chain carries TRBV19 and TRBJ1-6; D gene unclear. Germline lookup yields CDR1 LNHDA and CDR2 SQIVND (reference sequence). The CDR3 loop spans 13 amino acids. The V end was cut by 1 base, the J end by 7 bases, with 5 bases between. The CDR3 here is CASSIVLNSPLHF. CDR3 bases: TGTGCCAGTAGTATAGTTCTGAATTCACCCCTCCACTTT.

The gene calls are TRBV29-1 and TRBJ2-5; tentatively, D is TRBD2 (6 bases). The CDR3 contains 14 residues. V was clipped by 4 bases and J by 4 bases, with 16 bases between them. Germline CDR1 SQVTM, CDR2 ANQGSEA. The chain's CDR3 is CSVAGLHKAETQYF. The CDR3 nucleotides read TGCAGCGTTGCGGGACTCCATAAGGCAGAGACCCAGTACTTC.

V usage is TRBV11-2 and J usage is TRBJ2-5; D not certain. The germline V gene has CDR1 SGHAT and CDR2 FQNNGV. The ends were cut back, 0 bases at V and 2 bases at J, with 7 bases in the middle. This CDR3 has 14 residues. CDR3 residues: CASSLDRQQETQYF. CDR3 DNA sequence: TGTGCCAGCAGCTTAGACAGGCAGCAAGAGACCCAGTACTTC.

This clone was counted only a few times. The V call is TRBV6-6, the J call TRBJ1-6; D uncertain. The CDR3 loop spans 12 amino acids. Germline V CDR1 and CDR2: MNHNY, SVGAGI (reference sequence). The V end lost 5 bases, the J end lost 14 bases, and 13 bases lay between the germline ends. The CDR3 sequence: CASSTTAKALHF. Here the CDR3 DNA reads TGTGCCAGCAGTACCACGGCCAAGGCCCTCCACTTT.

The chain links TRBV2 to TRBJ1-1; 7 bases line up with TRBD1. The CDR3 covers 14 residues. Germline CDR1 and CDR2: SNHLY and FYNNEI. V shed 5 bases and J 0 bases; nucleotides not matched to a gene: 3. In DNA, the CDR3 is TGTGCCAGCAGTATGGGACAGATGAACACTGAAGCTTTCTTT. This codes for CASSMGQMNTEAFF.

The CDR3 is CASSLGGFNNGYTF. The CDR3 DNA reads as TGTGCCAGCAGCTTAGGGGGTTTTAATAATGGCTACACCTTC. The rearrangement links TRBV4-2 to TRBJ1-2; tentatively, D is TRBD1 (6 bases). This CDR3 comprises 14 residues. V shed 5 bases and J shed 6 bases, with 16 bases lying between them. In germline, CDR1 is LGHNA, CDR2 YNFKEQ.

This chain joins TRBV6-5 and TRBJ1-1; D ambiguous. The ends were cut back, 6 bases at V and 0 bases at J, with 11 bases in the middle. The V gene's germline CDR1 is MNHEY and CDR2 SVGAGI. The CDR3 runs 14 residues. CDR3 in DNA: TGTGCCAGCAGCCTTGGTCTCTTGAACACTGAAGCTTTCTTT. This translates into CASSLGLLNTEAFF.

V usage is TRBV7-2 and J usage is TRBJ1-5; weak D call: TRBD1 (5 bases). Trimming cost V 5 bases and J 3 bases, with 17 bases left between them. Germline CDR1 and CDR2: SGHTA and FQGNSA. CDR3 length: 16 residues. CDR3 nucleotides: TGTGCCAGCAGCCCTAACCAGGGAGGGAACAATCAGCCCCAGCATTTT. Protein: CASSPNQGGNNQPQHF.

This clone showed up just once. The V and J genes are TRBV6-5 and TRBJ1-2, with 8 bases matching TRBD1. This CDR3 region has 15 residues. Germline CDR1 reads MNHEY; CDR2 reads SVGAGI. V lost 6 bases and J lost 4; bases outside the gene matches: 10. CDR3 amino acids: CASRPPPDRGYGYTF. CDR3 in DNA: TGTGCCAGCAGGCCTCCCCCCGACAGGGGCTATGGCTACACCTTC.

V and J are TRBV9 and TRBJ2-5; D may be TRBD1 or TRBD2 (5 bases each). The germline gives CDR1 SGDLS, CDR2 YYNGEE. The length of the CDR3 is 15 residues. V was clipped by 3 bases and J by 5 bases, with 17 bases between them. The CDR3 sequence: CASSAQGPAKETQYF. The CDR3 coding sequence is TGTGCCAGCAGCGCCCAGGGACCCGCGAAGGAGACCCAGTACTTC.

J is TRBJ1-1 and V is TRBV6-1; 7 nucleotides align to TRBD1. The junction had 6 bases not matched to a gene; V was cut back by 6 bases and J by 5 bases. The germline V gene encodes CDR1 MNHNS and CDR2 SASEGT. The CDR3 loop spans 13 amino acids. In DNA, the CDR3 is TGTGCCAGCAGCCTAGACAGGGAAACTGAAGCTTTCTTT. Protein: CASSLDRETEAFF.

The chain uses TRBV19 and TRBJ1-2; D remains unclear. CDR1 and CDR2 from the germline V gene are LNHDA and SQIVND (reference sequence). Between the trimmed V and J ends, which lost 5 bases and 4 bases, there was a span of 8 bases. This CDR3 has 12 amino acids. The CDR3 DNA sequence: TGTGCCAGTAGTCCGACAAGCTATGGCTACACCTTC. Residues: CASSPTSYGYTF.